This T cell receptor (beta chain) was observed in a study of T cells in Graves' hyperthyroidism and ophthalmopathy. At least ten counts were recorded for this clonotype. What was amplified from RNA transcripts were TCR beta CDR3 regions. The HTBI primer set was used in a first-round RT-PCR of the TCR CDR3. TCRdb re-called the multiplex PCR reads with MiXCR, one entry per CDR3 protein. Counted here are about 320,000 distinct CDR3 sequences, 16% occurring once; the ten biggest clones make up approximately 31%. V was cut by 0 bases and J by 0 bases, with 6 bases left in between. The CDR3 contains 15 residues. In germline, CDR1 is KGHSH, CDR2 LQKENI.

The sequenced sample consisted of blood. J is TRBJ2-1 and V is TRBV18; D not certain. This sequence was found in a man aged 30-40 years with Graves' hyperthyroidism. CDR3 sequence: CASSPPAISYNEQFF. The CDR3, as DNA: TGTGCCAGCTCACCACCTGCGATCTCCTACAATGAGCAGTTCTTC.